Listed here are 18 T cell receptor beta chains from one sample, sequenced in a study of T cell changes during pregnancy in multiple sclerosis. Libraries were prepared by immunoSEQ multiplex PCR; TCRdb keeps only in-frame clonotypes and omits some of them. This table has roughly 120,000 clones, roughly nine tenths appearing once. Sample: peripheral blood, taken in the third trimester of pregnancy. The receptors derive from a female donor with multiple sclerosis, enrolled in a pregnancy study.

The V gene is TRBV13, the J gene TRBJ1-1, with D perhaps matching TRBD1 (6 bases). Germline CDR1 is PRHDT and CDR2 is FYEKMQ (reference sequence). The CDR3 covers 14 residues. Trimming cost V 8 bases and J 5 bases, with 18 bases left between them. For the CDR3, the DNA is TGTGCCAGCGGAAGGGCGGGGGGGCGGACTGAAGCTTTCTTT. Its protein is CASGRAGGRTEAFF. Full variable domain (outside the CDR3, taken from reference TRBV13 and TRBJ1-1): AAGVIQSPRHLIKEKRETATLKCYPIPRHDTVYWYQQGPGQDPQFLISFYEKMQSDKGSIPDRFSAQQFSDYHSELNMSSLELGDSALYFCASGRAGGRTEAFFGQGTRLTVV.

The chain is built from TRBV6-5 and TRBJ1-1, with 8 bases matching TRBD1. The germline V gene encodes CDR1 MNHEY and CDR2 SVGAGI. The CDR3 runs 14 residues. The trim removed 4 bases at V and 0 bases at J, leaving 1 base unmatched. As DNA, the CDR3 is TGTGCCAGCAGTTTGGACAGGGTGAACACTGAAGCTTTCTTT. Translated: CASSLDRVNTEAFF.

The chain uses TRBV11-2 and TRBJ2-7; D remains unclear. The ends were cut back, 3 bases at V and 5 bases at J, with 8 bases in the middle. Germline V gene data show CDR1 as SGHAT and CDR2 as FQNNGV. The CDR3 extends over 12 amino acids. CDR3 in amino acids: CASSFGTDEQYF. CDR3 nucleotide sequence: TGTGCCAGCAGCTTCGGTACCGACGAGCAGTACTTC.

The V gene is TRBV5-6, the J gene TRBJ1-2; D gene ambiguous. V was shortened by 0 bases and J by 4 bases, with 4 bases between the two germline ends. The CDR3 runs 12 residues. CDR1 is SGHDT, CDR2 YYEEEE, per germline. CDR3 sequence (DNA): TGTGCCAGCAGCTTGGACACCTATGGCTACACCTTC. Its protein is CASSLDTYGYTF.

This sequence joins TRBV6-4 and TRBJ2-2; perhaps TRBD2 as D (6 bases). Germline assignment: CDR1 MRHNA and CDR2 SNTAGT. This CDR3 is built from 14 residues. The V gene lost 5 bases and the J gene lost 4 bases, with 11 bases spanning the gap. CDR3 sequence (DNA): TGTGCCAGCAGTCCCCTCGGGAGCACCGGGGAGCTGTTTTTT. This sequence encodes CASSPLGSTGELFF.

The V call is TRBV28, the J call TRBJ1-4; the D is unclear. Germline CDR1 reads MDHEN; CDR2 reads SYDVKM. Trimming removed 5 bases from V and 4 bases from J, with 8 bases in between. The CDR3 runs to 13 residues. DNA of the CDR3: TGTGCCAGCAGTGAGGGAAGTAATGAAAAACTGTTTTTT. Translation: CASSEGSNEKLFF.

The chain carries TRBV5-1 and TRBJ2-7, with 10 positions matching TRBD1. Looked up from germline, CDR1 is SGHRS and CDR2 is YFSETQ. The V and J ends lost 4 bases and 5 bases, in that order; junction bases with no gene match: 9. This CDR3 spans 15 amino acids. The CDR3 DNA reads TGCGCCAGCAGCCCAGGAGGGACAGGGGACCACGAGCAGTACTTC. This sequence encodes CASSPGGTGDHEQYF. The variable domain in full, completed from reference TRBV5-1 and TRBJ2-7, reads KAGVTQTPRYLIKTRGQQVTLSCSPISGHRSVSWYQQTPGQGLQFLFEYFSETQRNKGNFPGRFSGRQFSNSRSEMNVSTLELGDSALYLCASSPGGTGDHEQYFGPGTRLTVT.

The V gene is TRBV28, the J gene TRBJ1-4; 9 nucleotides match TRBD1. The CDR3 length is 16 residues. Per germline, CDR1 MDHEN and CDR2 SYDVKM. The V segment lost 5 bases and the J segment 4 bases; nucleotides outside the gene matches: 8. CDR3 residues: CASSTDRDRDNEKLFF. In DNA form, the CDR3 reads TGTGCCAGCAGTACTGACCGGGACAGGGATAATGAAAAACTGTTTTTT.

This sequence joins TRBV19 and TRBJ1-5; TRBD1 might be the D (6 bases). Germline V CDR1 and CDR2: LNHDA, SQIVND (reference sequence). The CDR3 contains 14 residues. V lost 3 bases, J lost 2 bases, and 8 bases lay in between. The CDR3 DNA sequence: TGTGCCAGTAGTATTCGACAGGGCAATCAGCCCCAGCATTTT. Translating it yields CASSIRQGNQPQHF.

This clone showed up just a few times. The gene calls are TRBV13 and TRBJ1-6, with TRBD1 matching over 11 bases. This CDR3 region has 17 residues. Trimming took 0 bases from V and 8 from J; bases not matched to a gene: 6. CDR1 and CDR2 from the germline V gene are PRHDT and FYEKMQ (reference sequence). Here the CDR3 reads CASSLGYRDRGYSPLHF. The CDR3 DNA sequence: TGTGCCAGCAGCTTAGGATATCGGGACAGGGGGTATTCACCCCTCCACTTT. Variable domain in full (rest from reference TRBV13 and TRBJ1-6): AAGVIQSPRHLIKEKRETATLKCYPIPRHDTVYWYQQGPGQDPQFLISFYEKMQSDKGSIPDRFSAQQFSDYHSELNMSSLELGDSALYFCASSLGYRDRGYSPLHFGNGTRLTVT.

As DNA, the CDR3 is TGCGCCAGCAGCTTGAAATTAAGCGGGAGAAGGGGCAATGAGCAGTTCTTC. It encodes CASSLKLSGRRGNEQFF. J is TRBJ2-1 and V is TRBV5-1, with TRBD2 matching over 8 bases. Looked up from germline, CDR1 is SGHRS and CDR2 is YFSETQ. V gave up 1 base and J gave up 6 bases; unmatched junction bases: 12. The CDR3 length is 17 residues.

The rearrangement joins TRBV7-3 to TRBJ2-1; 9 nucleotides line up with TRBD2. The CDR3 consists of 15 residues. The junction had 8 bases not matched to a gene; V was cut back by 3 bases and J by 8 bases. Germline lookup yields CDR1 SGHTA and CDR2 FQGTGA. CDR3 in DNA: TGTGCCAGCAGCTTCCATAGCGGGAGCGGCTATGAGCAGTTCTTC. Protein product: CASSFHSGSGYEQFF.

The chain carries TRBV6-5 and TRBJ2-7, with 10 bases that match TRBD2. Unmatched junction bases numbered 5, after V lost 5 bases and J lost 1 base. This CDR3 contains 15 residues. The V gene's germline CDR1 is MNHEY and CDR2 SVGAGI. The CDR3 nucleotides read TGTGCCAGCAGTGGACCGGGACTAGCGTCCTACGAGCAGTACTTC. Its translation is CASSGPGLASYEQYF.

This clone was found a few times. The chain employs TRBV7-9 and TRBJ1-1; D gene unclear. This CDR3 contains 15 residues. The V gene's germline CDR1 is SEHNR and CDR2 FQNEAQ (reference sequence). V was pared by 5 bases and J by 0 bases, with 13 bases between. The CDR3 loop reads CASSPVRSLNTEAFF. The CDR3, as DNA: TGTGCCAGCAGCCCGGTACGGAGTCTGAACACTGAAGCTTTCTTT.

The chain is built from TRBV5-1 and TRBJ2-2, with 8 bases lining up with TRBD2. Germline CDR1 and CDR2: SGHRS and YFSETQ. The V segment lost 0 bases and the J segment 4 bases; nucleotides outside the gene matches: 5. There are 16 residues in the CDR3. This CDR3 reads CASSLARAGGTGELFF. The CDR3 region has the DNA TGCGCCAGCAGCTTGGCTCGGGCGGGAGGCACCGGGGAGCTGTTTTTT.

In its sample, this clone was seen once. The chain recombines TRBV27 with TRBJ2-7, with D possibly TRBD2 on 6 matching bases. The CDR3 runs to 18 residues. Germline CDR1 is MNHEY and CDR2 is SMNVEV (reference sequence). The V end lost 3 bases, the J end lost 3 bases, and 24 bases lay between the germline ends. In nucleotides, the CDR3 is TGTGCCAGCAGTTTCACATTTACGAATCTTAAAGCGGGCTACGAGCAGTACTTC. Translating it yields CASSFTFTNLKAGYEQYF.

The chain couples TRBV19 to TRBJ1-5, with TRBD1 matching over 9 bases. CDR1 LNHDA and CDR2 SQIVND come from the germline V gene (reference sequence). The V segment lost 0 bases and the J segment 4 bases; nucleotides outside the gene matches: 13. The CDR3 loop spans 19 amino acids. The CDR3, as DNA: TGTGCCAGTAGTATAGAGGGGACAGGGTTGACGGCTAGGAATCAGCCCCAGCATTTT. Its protein is CASSIEGTGLTARNQPQHF.

The chain joins TRBV28 to TRBJ2-5, with 7 nucleotides matching TRBD1. The length of the CDR3 is 14 residues. V shed 9 bases and J 4 bases; nucleotides not matched to a gene: 11. Germline values: CDR1 MDHEN, CDR2 SYDVKM. The chain's CDR3 is CASSNGQVGETQYF. The CDR3 DNA reads TGTGCCAGTTCTAACGGACAGGTAGGAGAGACCCAGTACTTC.